One sample yielded the 27 T cell receptor beta chains listed below, sequenced in a study of T-cell reconstitution after alpha-beta-depleted transplantation in children. Library preparation (for TCRbeta) was performed with unique molecular identifiers. TCRdb re-derived calls from the PCR reads in MiXCR, one entry per CDR3 protein. Altogether about 900,000 distinct CDR3 sequences are present, around 30% being singletons, with the ten largest covering more than 25%. Sample: PBMCs, mostly from graft donor cells, taken 360 days after TCRalphabeta/CD19-depleted stem cell transplant. The receptors derive from a boy under two years old who had a stem cell transplant for SCID, so the T cells may come from the graft donor.

This clonotype was found a few times. This chain joins TRBV5-1 and TRBJ1-2; 7 bases are shared with TRBD1. The CDR3 is 17 residues long. Germline V gives CDR1 SGHRS, CDR2 YFSETQ. After removal of 1 base from V and 2 bases from J, the junction contained 11 bases not matched to a gene. The CDR3 loop reads CASSLPPTGDENYGYTF. DNA for the CDR3: TGCGCCAGCAGCTTGCCCCCCACAGGGGACGAAAACTATGGCTACACCTTC. The variable domain in full, with the rest retrieved from reference TRBV5-1 and TRBJ1-2, is KAGVTQTPRYLIKTRGQQVTLSCSPISGHRSVSWYQQTPGQGLQFLFEYFSETQRNKGNFPGRFSGRQFSNSRSEMNVSTLELGDSALYLCASSLPPTGDENYGYTFGSGTRLTVV.

The chain links TRBV10-3 to TRBJ2-7, with 7 bases matching TRBD2. Germline trimming cut 2 bases from V and 2 bases from J; bases unmatched to any gene: 6. This CDR3 has 15 residues. CDR1 is ENHRY, CDR2 SYGVKD, per germline. CDR3 region: CAISEGEGRAYEQYF. As DNA, the CDR3 is TGTGCCATCAGTGAGGGGGAGGGCAGGGCCTACGAGCAGTACTTC.

This clonotype came up a few times. The chain couples TRBV6-6 to TRBJ1-6, with D tentatively TRBD1 (6 bases). CDR3 length: 13 residues. Germline CDR1 is MNHNY and CDR2 is SVGAGI (reference sequence). The V end lost 7 bases, the J end lost 10 bases, and 14 bases lay between the germline ends. The CDR3 is CASTRGGGSPLHF. For the CDR3, the DNA is TGTGCCAGCACCCGCGGGGGCGGGTCACCCCTCCACTTT.

The chain joins TRBV15 to TRBJ1-1; D is unclear. Germline values: CDR1 LNHNV, CDR2 YYDKDF (reference sequence). This CDR3 contains 13 residues. Trimming left V 9 bases short and J 0 bases short, with 11 bases between. CDR3 sequence (DNA): TGTGCCACTAATCAGATGATGAACACTGAAGCTTTCTTT. This gives the protein CATNQMMNTEAFF.

This clonotype turned up a few times. The chain couples TRBV10-3 to TRBJ1-6, with a weak D call TRBD1 (6 bases). Germline CDR1 ENHRY, CDR2 SYGVKD. Trimming took off 6 bases at V and 5 bases at J, with 14 bases between the two ends. The CDR3 runs 15 residues. CDR3 residues: CAISRDSGDNSPLHF. The CDR3 nucleotides read TGTGCCATCAGCCGGGACTCAGGGGATAATTCACCCCTCCACTTT.

Only a few counts were recorded for this clonotype. The chain combines TRBV20-1 with TRBJ2-1; D uncertain. Germline-derived CDR1 and CDR2 are DFQATT and SNEGSKA (reference sequence). The CDR3 runs 13 residues. The germline V and J ends were trimmed by 6 bases and 3 bases, with 12 bases remaining between them. The CDR3 reads CSAKELRYNEQFF. The DNA of the CDR3 is TGCAGTGCCAAGGAACTCCGCTACAATGAGCAGTTCTTC.

The chain has TRBV7-2 and TRBJ2-7; D is unclear. Looked up from germline, CDR1 is SGHTA and CDR2 is FQGNSA. V lost 1 base to trimming and J lost 3 bases, with 13 bases between them. The CDR3 runs 15 residues. The CDR3 protein is CASSLGSQVYYEQYF. CDR3 sequence (DNA): TGTGCCAGCAGCTTAGGATCCCAGGTATACTACGAGCAGTACTTC.

The genes are TRBV5-1 and TRBJ2-5; 11 bases agree with TRBD2. The CDR3 contains 15 residues. V shed 4 bases and J 2 bases; nucleotides not matched to a gene: 4. Germline V gene lookup returns CDR1 SGHRS and CDR2 YFSETQ. CDR3 in amino acids: CASSASGGQQETQYF. For the CDR3, the DNA is TGCGCCAGCAGCGCTAGCGGGGGGCAACAAGAGACCCAGTACTTC.

The CDR3 loop reads CSARDFGQGADTQYF. CDR3 sequence (DNA): TGCAGTGCTAGAGATTTCGGACAGGGAGCAGATACGCAGTATTTT. This chain uses TRBV20-1 with TRBJ2-3; the match to TRBD1 covers 8 bases. Germline V lookup: CDR1 DFQATT, CDR2 SNEGSKA (reference sequence). This CDR3 contains 15 residues. The junction had 6 bases not matched to a gene; V was cut back by 0 bases and J by 4 bases.

There are a few counts of this clonotype. This chain uses TRBV29-1 with TRBJ2-1; unclear D gene. The V gene lost 4 bases and the J gene lost 0 bases, with 13 bases spanning the gap. Germline V gene lookup returns CDR1 SQVTM and CDR2 ANQGSEA. The CDR3 has 15 residues. The CDR3 sequence is CSVGSPSSSYNEQFF. In DNA form, the CDR3 reads TGCAGCGTTGGCAGCCCTTCTAGCTCCTACAATGAGCAGTTCTTC.

This clonotype was counted a few times. The rearrangement uses TRBV12-3 or TRBV12-4 and TRBJ1-1; D is uncertain. V lost 2 bases and J lost 1, with 5 bases in between. This CDR3 comprises 13 residues. The CDR3 region has the DNA TGTGCCAGCAGTTTATATGCGAACACTGAAGCTTTCTTT. Protein: CASSLYANTEAFF.

A few counts support this clonotype. The rearrangement joins TRBV7-8 to TRBJ2-2; 7 bases agree with TRBD1. This CDR3 region has 16 residues. From germline, CDR1 is SGHVS and CDR2 FQNEAQ. The V segment lost 0 bases and the J segment 5 bases; nucleotides outside the gene matches: 6. CDR3: CASSLARQGWTGELFF. The DNA for the CDR3 is TGTGCCAGCAGCTTAGCGAGACAGGGTTGGACCGGGGAGCTGTTTTTT.

This clonotype occurred a few times. This chain uses TRBV24-1 with TRBJ2-5; 8 bases map to TRBD1. The length of the CDR3 is 13 residues. Trimming at V came to 9 bases and at J to 3 bases, leaving 5 bases not matched to a gene. Per germline, CDR1 KGHDR and CDR2 SFDVKD. CDR3 residues: CATYSTGEETQYF. In nucleotides, the CDR3 is TGTGCCACCTATTCGACAGGGGAAGAGACCCAGTACTTC.

The chain employs TRBV5-1 and TRBJ2-3; TRBD2 might be the D (6 bases). Trimming pared 0 bases from V and 4 bases from J, leaving 9 bases between. This CDR3 comprises 14 residues. The germline V gene encodes CDR1 SGHRS and CDR2 YFSETQ. In DNA, the CDR3 is TGCGCCAGCAGCTTGGTAACTAGCTCAGATACGCAGTATTTT. Protein product: CASSLVTSSDTQYF.

There are a few counts of this clonotype. The chain links TRBV6-5 to TRBJ1-5, with D possibly being TRBD1 (5 bases). The CDR3 runs 14 residues. Germline V gene sequence: CDR1 MNHEY, CDR2 SVGAGI. The V end lost 2 bases, the J end lost 6 bases, and 11 bases lay between the germline ends. The DNA of the CDR3 is TGTGCCAGCAGTTACAGCGGACAAAGTCAGCCCCAGCATTTT. Residues: CASSYSGQSQPQHF.

The chain is built from TRBV7-3 and TRBJ2-1; D perhaps matches TRBD2 (6 bases). Germline loops: CDR1 SGHTA, CDR2 FQGTGA. The CDR3 covers 18 residues. The V gene lost 1 base and the J gene lost 8 bases, with 24 bases spanning the gap. In DNA, the CDR3 is TGTGCCAGCAGCTTAAAAATTCGTTCGAGGGAGGCAGTGGATGAGCAGTTCTTC. Translation: CASSLKIRSREAVDEQFF.

The chain uses TRBV3-1 and TRBJ2-6; no clear D gene. This CDR3 contains 18 residues. The germline V gene encodes CDR1 LGHDT and CDR2 YNNKEL (reference sequence). Trimming took 1 base from V and 4 from J, leaving 17 bases between them. CDR3 nucleotide sequence: TGTGCCAGCAGCCAAGTTACCGGCGACCTTCAAGGGGCCAACGTCCTGACTTTC. The encoded protein is CASSQVTGDLQGANVLTF.

The gene calls are TRBV5-1 and TRBJ2-1, with 12 positions matching TRBD2. The ends lost 0 bases at V and 4 bases at J; junction bases unmatched: 2. This CDR3 region has 16 residues. Germline CDR1 is SGHRS and CDR2 is YFSETQ. The CDR3 loop is CASSLVGLAGYNEQFF. The CDR3 DNA follows: TGCGCCAGCAGCTTGGTTGGACTAGCGGGGTACAATGAGCAGTTCTTC.

This clonotype has a handful of counts. The rearrangement uses TRBV24-1 and TRBJ2-1; the match to TRBD2 covers 9 bases. The V gene end was trimmed by 5 bases and the J gene end by 7 bases; junction bases not matched to a gene: 8. Germline V lookup: CDR1 KGHDR, CDR2 SFDVKD. The CDR3 covers 15 residues. CDR3 DNA: TGTGCCACCAGTGTGGACTTAAGCGGGGGGAATGAGCAGTTCTTC. It codes for CATSVDLSGGNEQFF.

Many counts were recorded for this clonotype. The chain couples TRBV4-1 to TRBJ2-3; D gene ambiguous. CDR1 and CDR2 from the germline V gene are MGHRA and YSYEKL. V was cut by 0 bases and J by 0 bases, with 13 bases left in between. The CDR3 totals 17 residues. In DNA, the CDR3 is TGCGCCAGCAGCCAAGAAACCGGTGCGATGAGCACAGATACGCAGTATTTT. It translates to CASSQETGAMSTDTQYF.

This clonotype was detected only a few times. The CDR3 sequence is CASSNREQTEAFF. DNA for the CDR3: TGTGCCAGCAGCAACCGGGAGCAGACTGAAGCTTTCTTT. This rearrangement joins TRBV7-9 to TRBJ1-1; D is unclear. Germline V gene sequence: CDR1 SEHNR, CDR2 FQNEAQ (reference sequence). The CDR3 consists of 13 residues. The V end was cut by 5 bases, the J end by 5 bases, with 12 bases between.

This clonotype was seen many times. The chain employs TRBV20-1 and TRBJ2-1, with 10 bases that match TRBD2. Germline V gene sequence: CDR1 DFQATT, CDR2 SNEGSKA (reference sequence). The trim removed 7 bases at V and 0 bases at J, leaving 6 bases unmatched. The CDR3 covers 15 residues. The CDR3, as DNA: TGCAGTGTCCCTAGCGGGGGCCGCTCCTACAATGAGCAGTTCTTC. Its translation is CSVPSGGRSYNEQFF.

CDR3 nucleotide sequence: TGTGCCAGCAGTCCTGGGGTCCATCGGGGTACGCAGTATTTT. Encoded protein: CASSPGVHRGTQYF. The chain recombines TRBV6-1 with TRBJ2-3, with D perhaps matching TRBD2 (5 bases). Germline CDR1 reads MNHNS; CDR2 reads SASEGT. V was clipped by 5 bases and J by 8 bases, with 17 bases between them. The CDR3 is 14 amino acids.

This sequence joins TRBV6-1 and TRBJ1-1; TRBD1 is a possible D gene (5 bases). V shed 1 base and J shed 2 bases, with 17 bases lying between them. CDR1 is MNHNS, CDR2 SASEGT, per germline. The CDR3 is 17 amino acids. CDR3 protein: CASSEEDKVGRNTEAFF. The CDR3 region has the DNA TGTGCCAGCAGTGAAGAGGACAAGGTCGGAAGAAACACTGAAGCTTTCTTT.

The rearrangement links TRBV12-3 or TRBV12-4 to TRBJ2-7; D is uncertain. V dropped 2 bases and J dropped 0 bases, with 8 bases sitting between them. CDR3 length: 14 residues. CDR3 amino acids: CASSLSPSSYEQYF. The CDR3 DNA reads as TGTGCCAGCAGTTTATCCCCGAGCTCCTACGAGCAGTACTTC.

The V and J genes are TRBV20-1 and TRBJ2-5; TRBD2 matches at 8 bases. The V and J ends lost 5 bases and 4 bases, in that order; junction bases with no gene match: 6. The CDR3 is 13 residues long. Germline V lookup: CDR1 DFQATT, CDR2 SNEGSKA (reference sequence). The CDR3 loop is CSAGPGLGETQYF. The CDR3 DNA sequence: TGCAGTGCTGGCCCGGGACTAGGAGAGACCCAGTACTTC.

The V call is TRBV4-2, the J call TRBJ2-7; 9 bases map to TRBD1. V lost 5 bases, J lost 2 bases, and 4 bases stayed unmatched. This CDR3 region has 14 residues. Germline assignment: CDR1 LGHNA and CDR2 YNFKEQ. The CDR3: CASSIGQGTYEQYF. The CDR3 coding sequence is TGTGCCAGCAGCATAGGACAGGGGACCTACGAGCAGTACTTC.